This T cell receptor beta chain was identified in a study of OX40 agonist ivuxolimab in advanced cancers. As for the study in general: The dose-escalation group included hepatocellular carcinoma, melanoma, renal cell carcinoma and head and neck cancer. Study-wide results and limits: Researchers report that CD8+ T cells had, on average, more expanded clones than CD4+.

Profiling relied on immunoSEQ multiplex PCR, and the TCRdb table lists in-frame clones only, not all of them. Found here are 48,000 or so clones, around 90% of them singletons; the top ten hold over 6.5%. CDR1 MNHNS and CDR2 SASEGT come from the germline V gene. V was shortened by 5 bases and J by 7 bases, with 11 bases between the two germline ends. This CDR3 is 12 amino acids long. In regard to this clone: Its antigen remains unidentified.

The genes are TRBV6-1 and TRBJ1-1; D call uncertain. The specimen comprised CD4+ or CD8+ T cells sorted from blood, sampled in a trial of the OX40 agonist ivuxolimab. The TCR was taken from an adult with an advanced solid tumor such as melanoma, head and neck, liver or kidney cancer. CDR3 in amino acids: CASSPGRVEAFF. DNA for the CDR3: TGTGCCAGCAGTCCTGGACGGGTTGAAGCTTTCTTT.